The 32 T cell receptor beta chains reported below all come from one sample, sequenced in a study of blood T cell repertoires in COVID-19. This table comes from immunoSEQ multiplex PCR, and its TCRdb copy is limited to in-frame clones, with some not included. The sample includes roughly 250,000 clones, more than 85% of them seen just once. Sample: peripheral blood. These receptor sequences come from a man in his thirties or forties with acute or convalescent COVID-19.

This clone was detected once. The chain joins TRBV10-3 to TRBJ2-5; TRBD1 aligns across 7 bases. This CDR3 spans 14 amino acids. Germline trimming cut 6 bases from V and 0 bases from J; bases unmatched to any gene: 4. Per the germline V gene, CDR1 is ENHRY and CDR2 is SYGVKD. The CDR3 sequence is CAISGTAYQETQYF. The CDR3 DNA reads as TGTGCCATCAGCGGGACAGCGTACCAAGAGACCCAGTACTTC.

V usage is TRBV11-2 and J usage is TRBJ2-5; 7 bases agree with TRBD2. With 1 base clipped from V and 4 bases from J, the junction kept 3 bases outside the gene matches. The CDR3 runs 14 residues. Germline loops: CDR1 SGHAT, CDR2 FQNNGV. This CDR3 is CASSLGGRGETQYF. Written as DNA, the CDR3 is TGTGCCAGCAGCTTAGGCGGGAGAGGAGAGACCCAGTACTTC.

The chain couples TRBV6-2 or TRBV6-3 to TRBJ2-1; D not resolved. The V and J ends lost 2 bases and 6 bases respectively, with 8 bases between them. The CDR3 extends over 13 amino acids. Germline V lookup: CDR1 MNHEY, CDR2 SVGEGT. In DNA, the CDR3 is TGTGCCAGCAGTTACCCTACGAGCAATGAGCAGTTCTTC. This sequence encodes CASSYPTSNEQFF.

The rearrangement links TRBV7-9 to TRBJ2-7; D is possibly TRBD1 (6 bases). Trimming cost V 0 bases and J 2 bases, with 11 bases left between them. Germline CDR1 is SEHNR and CDR2 is FQNEAQ (reference sequence). The CDR3 is made up of 15 amino acids. CDR3: CASSLAPDRTYEQYF. CDR3 DNA sequence: TGTGCCAGCAGCTTAGCCCCCGACAGGACCTACGAGCAGTACTTC.

The chain uses TRBV30 and TRBJ1-5; D possibly corresponds to TRBD1 (5 bases). V was pared by 4 bases and J by 7 bases, with 14 bases between. CDR1 is GTSNPN, CDR2 SVGIG, per germline (reference sequence). The CDR3 loop spans 13 amino acids. The CDR3: CAWTPHQGQPQHF. Written as DNA, the CDR3 is TGTGCCTGGACCCCTCATCAGGGCCAGCCCCAGCATTTT. Looking up the rest from reference TRBV30 and TRBJ1-5 gives the full variable domain: SQTIHQWPATLVQPVGSPLSLECTVEGTSNPNLYWYRQAAGRGLQLLFYSVGIGQISSEVPQNLSASRPQDRQFILSSKKLLLSDSGFYLCAWTPHQGQPQHFGDGTRLSIL.

This sequence joins TRBV7-8 and TRBJ2-7; 10 nucleotides match TRBD2. Germline V gene sequence: CDR1 SGHVS, CDR2 FQNEAQ. V shed 0 bases, J shed 1 base, and the junction held 0 bases outside the gene matches. The CDR3 is 15 amino acids. CDR3 in amino acids: CASSLASGGSYEQYF. CDR3 nucleotides: TGTGCCAGCAGCTTAGCTAGCGGGGGGTCCTACGAGCAGTACTTC. The entire variable domain, with the rest obtained from reference TRBV7-8 and TRBJ2-7, is as follows: GAGVSQSPRYKVAKRGQDVALRCDPISGHVSLFWYQQALGQGPEFLTYFQNEAQLDKSGLPSDRFFAERPEGSVSTLKIQRTQQEDSAVYLCASSLASGGSYEQYFGPGTRLTVT.

J is TRBJ2-7 and V is TRBV7-9, with D perhaps matching TRBD1 (6 bases). Germline-derived CDR1 and CDR2 are SEHNR and FQNEAQ (reference sequence). CDR3 length equals 15 residues. The V end was cut by 4 bases, the J end by 4 bases, with 17 bases between. CDR3 bases: TGTGCCAGCAGCTCGACAGGTCTAGGGAATTACGAGCAGTACTTC. Protein: CASSSTGLGNYEQYF.

CDR3 sequence reads: CASSQKSGTANNQPQHF. The CDR3 DNA is TGCGCCAGCAGCCAAAAATCGGGGACAGCCAACAATCAGCCCCAGCATTTT. The chain joins TRBV4-1 to TRBJ1-5; 7 bases are a match to TRBD1. Germline V CDR1 and CDR2: MGHRA, YSYEKL. V shed 2 bases and J 3 bases; nucleotides not matched to a gene: 10. The CDR3 runs to 17 residues.

V is TRBV28 and J is TRBJ1-4, with a tentative D call TRBD1 (6 bases). Trimming shortened V by 3 bases and J by 3 bases, and 17 bases separated the two germline ends. CDR1 is MDHEN and CDR2 is SYDVKM in the germline V gene. This CDR3 spans 17 amino acids. The CDR3 region has the DNA TGTGCCAGCAGTTTGTGGACAGCCAAGGTTTCTAATGAAAAACTGTTTTTT. It is translated as CASSLWTAKVSNEKLFF.

This chain joins TRBV5-6 and TRBJ2-7, with D tentatively TRBD2 (6 bases). Trimming pared 1 base from V and 4 bases from J, leaving 21 bases between. Germline lookup yields CDR1 SGHDT and CDR2 YYEEEE. This CDR3 contains 17 residues. The CDR3 bases are TGTGCCAGCAGCTTGCGCGGGGTCGGAAATAGCCTATACGAGCAGTACTTC. This encodes CASSLRGVGNSLYEQYF.

V usage is TRBV6-5 and J usage is TRBJ2-5; no reliable D call. The V gene lost 6 bases and the J gene lost 2 bases, with 10 bases spanning the gap. Germline CDR1 and CDR2: MNHEY and SVGAGI. This CDR3 is 13 amino acids long. The CDR3 spells CASRLVVQETQYF. In DNA form, the CDR3 reads TGTGCCAGCAGGCTCGTAGTGCAAGAGACCCAGTACTTC.

The chain employs TRBV6-6 and TRBJ2-7, with TRBD1 identical over 8 bases. V was clipped by 10 bases and J by 3 bases; unmatched bases: 11. Germline-derived CDR1 and CDR2 are MNHNY and SVGAGI (reference sequence). The CDR3 covers 14 residues. For the CDR3, the DNA is TGTGCCACCTCTAACCGGGACAGGCTCTACGAGCAGTACTTC. Translating it yields CATSNRDRLYEQYF.

V is TRBV7-9 and J is TRBJ1-1; 12 bases agree with TRBD1. This CDR3 region has 16 residues. The germline CDR1 and CDR2 sequences are SEHNR and FQNEAQ (reference sequence). V was clipped by 5 bases and J by 7 bases; unmatched bases: 11. The CDR3 is CASSQGQGASPLEAFF. Written as DNA, the CDR3 is TGTGCCAGCAGCCAGGGACAGGGGGCTTCGCCGCTTGAAGCTTTCTTT.

This rearrangement joins TRBV5-1 to TRBJ1-2, with D possibly matching TRBD1 (5 bases). The germline gives CDR1 SGHRS, CDR2 YFSETQ. The CDR3 extends over 15 amino acids. Trimming removed 0 bases at V and 8 bases at J, with 17 bases between. As DNA, the CDR3 is TGCGCCAGCAGCTTGGATTTAGGCCAGGGCCGCGGCTACACCTTC. This translates into CASSLDLGQGRGYTF.

J is TRBJ1-1 and V is TRBV5-5; 8 bases line up with TRBD1. CDR1 and CDR2 from the germline V gene are SGHKS and YYEKEE (reference sequence). J lost 6 bases, V lost 2 bases, and 3 bases had no gene match. The CDR3 spans 13 residues. The CDR3 protein is CASSFTGGPEAFF. CDR3 in DNA: TGTGCCAGCAGCTTCACAGGGGGGCCTGAAGCTTTCTTT.

The chain is built from TRBV9 and TRBJ1-2; 9 bases match TRBD1. The V gene's germline CDR1 is SGDLS and CDR2 YYNGEE. V dropped 3 bases and J dropped 7; count of bases not matched to a gene: 10. The CDR3 has 15 residues. The DNA of the CDR3 is TGTGCCAGCAGCGCGTCGGGACAGGGCTTTGTTGGCTACACCTTC. Its protein product is CASSASGQGFVGYTF. The whole variable domain, filled in from reference TRBV9 and TRBJ1-2, reads DSGVTQTPKHLITATGQRVTLRCSPRSGDLSVYWYQQSLDQGLQFLIQYYNGEERAKGNILERFSAQQFPDLHSELNLSSLELGDSALYFCASSASGQGFVGYTFGSGTRLTVV.

In this sample, this clone turned up once. This chain links TRBV6-1 with TRBJ2-7, with TRBD2 matching over 10 bases. The CDR3 is 16 residues long. Germline V gene sequence: CDR1 MNHNS, CDR2 SASEGT. Trimming took 3 bases from V and 1 from J; bases not matched to a gene: 6. CDR3 in DNA: TGTGCCAGCAGTGATCCCGGACTAGCGGCTTCCTACGAGCAGTACTTC. Translation: CASSDPGLAASYEQYF.

The chain uses TRBV20-1 and TRBJ1-6, with D unclear. The CDR3 covers 11 residues. The germline CDR1 and CDR2 sequences are DFQATT and SNEGSKA (reference sequence). Trimming removed 3 bases from V and 10 bases from J, with 7 bases in between. The CDR3 DNA reads as TGCAGTGCTAGTGGAGGATCACCCCTCCACTTT. It specifies CSASGGSPLHF.

The chain couples TRBV11-3 to TRBJ2-7; weak D call: TRBD2 (6 bases). Germline V gene data show CDR1 as SGHNT and CDR2 as YENEEA. V was trimmed by 1 base and J by 7 bases, leaving 11 bases between them. This CDR3 is 13 amino acids long. The CDR3 coding sequence is TGTGCCAGCAGCTTAGGTCCTGGGAGGGAGCAGTACTTC. It specifies CASSLGPGREQYF.

J is TRBJ2-1 and V is TRBV28; TRBD1 is a possible D gene (6 bases). The CDR3 runs 17 residues. V gave up 3 bases and J gave up 5 bases, with 20 bases separating them. The germline gives CDR1 MDHEN, CDR2 SYDVKM. CDR3 DNA sequence: TGTGCCAGCAGTTTTCTTCCCATGGGACAACTCAACAATGAGCAGTTCTTC. This sequence encodes CASSFLPMGQLNNEQFF.

The chain carries TRBV15 and TRBJ1-5; possibly TRBD1 for D (5 bases). There are 14 residues in the CDR3. Germline CDR1 reads LNHNV; CDR2 reads YYDKDF (reference sequence). The V and J ends lost 0 bases and 5 bases respectively, with 8 bases between them. CDR3 sequence reads: CATSRDWGDQPQHF. In nucleotides, the CDR3 is TGTGCCACCAGCAGAGATTGGGGCGATCAGCCCCAGCATTTT.

The J gene is TRBJ1-1, the V gene TRBV30, with no clear D. With 4 bases removed from V and 8 bases from J, the gap between germline ends came to 14 bases. This CDR3 comprises 12 residues. Germline lookup yields CDR1 GTSNPN and CDR2 SVGIG (reference sequence). CDR3 protein: CAWKATAREAFF. CDR3 DNA: TGTGCCTGGAAAGCGACGGCTAGAGAAGCTTTCTTT.

This clone was seen only a few times. Here the CDR3 DNA reads TGTGCCAGCAGCTCCCCGCCGGGGGGGCGAGGGTATGGCTACACCTTC. It encodes CASSSPPGGRGYGYTF. This rearrangement joins TRBV7-9 to TRBJ1-2; weak D call: TRBD1 (6 bases). This CDR3 is built from 16 residues. Trimming took 4 bases from V and 5 from J, leaving 20 bases between them. Germline V lookup: CDR1 SEHNR, CDR2 FQNEAQ (reference sequence).

This rearrangement joins TRBV5-6 to TRBJ1-2, with D possibly matching TRBD1 (6 bases). The CDR3 has 16 amino acids. Per germline, CDR1 SGHDT and CDR2 YYEEEE. Trimming took 2 bases from V and 4 from J, leaving 18 bases between them. DNA for the CDR3: TGTGCCAGCAGCTTACCATTTTCAGGGGCAGGCTATGGCTACACCTTC. Translated: CASSLPFSGAGYGYTF.

The V and J genes are TRBV5-5 and TRBJ1-2; tentatively, D is TRBD1 (5 bases). Germline V gene sequence: CDR1 SGHKS, CDR2 YYEKEE (reference sequence). CDR3 length: 13 amino acids. Trimming took 4 bases from V and 8 from J, leaving 15 bases between them. The CDR3 region has the DNA TGTGCCAGCAGCCCGCCGGGCGGGGACGGCTACACCTTC. The encoded protein is CASSPPGGDGYTF.

This clone was detected once. The chain carries TRBV7-9 and TRBJ2-7, with TRBD2 identical over 13 bases. Germline V gene data show CDR1 as SEHNR and CDR2 as FQNEAQ (reference sequence). Losses at the gene ends were 3 bases for V and 3 bases for J; bases not matched to a gene: 5. The CDR3 sequence is 16 residues long. The chain's CDR3 is CASSFRTSGGDYEQYF. CDR3 sequence (DNA): TGTGCCAGCAGCTTCCGAACTAGCGGGGGGGACTACGAGCAGTACTTC. Complete variable domain (other parts from reference TRBV7-9 and TRBJ2-7): DTGVSQNPRHKITKRGQNVTFRCDPISEHNRLYWYRQTLGQGPEFLTYFQNEAQLEKSRLLSDRFSAERPKGSFSTLEIQRTEQGDSAMYLCASSFRTSGGDYEQYFGPGTRLTVT.

V gene TRBV19 combines with J gene TRBJ1-5, with D unclear. Trimming cost V 3 bases and J 0 bases, with 6 bases left between them. Germline V gene data show CDR1 as LNHDA and CDR2 as SQIVND (reference sequence). CDR3 length: 14 amino acids. DNA of the CDR3: TGTGCCAGTAGTATGAGTGGTAGCAATCAGCCCCAGCATTTT. This codes for CASSMSGSNQPQHF. Using reference TRBV19 and TRBJ1-5 for the parts outside the CDR3, the full variable domain is DGGITQSPKYLFRKEGQNVTLSCEQNLNHDAMYWYRQDPGQGLRLIYYSQIVNDFQKGDIAEGYSVSREKKESFPLTVTSAQKNPTAFYLCASSMSGSNQPQHFGDGTRLSIL.

The chain has TRBV5-1 and TRBJ2-5, with 9 bases lining up with TRBD1. This CDR3 is 15 amino acids long. V lost 3 bases to trimming and J lost 4 bases; unmatched junction nucleotides: 7. CDR1 is SGHRS, CDR2 YFSETQ, per germline. The CDR3: CASSSGTGNLETQYF. CDR3 nucleotide sequence: TGCGCCAGCAGCTCGGGGACAGGGAATCTAGAGACCCAGTACTTC.

The chain carries TRBV9 and TRBJ1-2; weak D call: TRBD1 (5 bases). Per the germline V gene, CDR1 is SGDLS and CDR2 is YYNGEE. V dropped 3 bases and J dropped 8 bases, with 14 bases sitting between them. The CDR3 length is 13 residues. The CDR3, as DNA: TGTGCCAGCAGCGCATCAGCAGGGTTGGGCTACACCTTC. Translated, it gives CASSASAGLGYTF.

This sequence joins TRBV15 and TRBJ1-4; the D is unclear. This CDR3 is built from 15 residues. V lost 3 bases and J lost 4, with 12 bases in between. CDR1 and CDR2 from the germline V gene are LNHNV and YYDKDF (reference sequence). The CDR3 coding sequence is TGTGCCACCAGCAGGGTTCAGCGTCTTAATGAAAAACTGTTTTTT. This translates into CATSRVQRLNEKLFF.

For this clone: An end of the junction differs from the germline gene, which may be a read error. The chain's CDR3 is CATPGNNSPLHF. CDR3 coding DNA: TGTGCCACCCCCGGGAACAATTCGCCCCTCCACTTT. The rearrangement joins TRBV15 to TRBJ1-6; D is uncertain. This CDR3 region has 12 residues. In germline, CDR1 is LNHNV, CDR2 YYDKDF (reference sequence). Variable domain in full (rest from reference TRBV15 and TRBJ1-6): DAMVIQNPRYQVTQFGKPVTLSCSQTLNHNVMYWYQQKSSQAPKLLFHYYDKDFNNEADTPDNFQSRRPNTSFCFLDIRSPGLGDTAMYLCATPGNNSPLHFGNGTRLTVT.

This clone came up a few times. CDR3 DNA: TGTGCCAGCAGCGCCCAGGGGGTGACAGGAAACACCATATATTTT. Its translation is CASSAQGVTGNTIYF. The chain recombines TRBV9 with TRBJ1-3, with 7 nucleotides matching TRBD1. Germline CDR1 is SGDLS and CDR2 is YYNGEE. Trimming removed 3 bases from V and 4 bases from J; junction bases left unmatched: 7. The CDR3 consists of 15 residues.